The clone carrying this TCR beta chain was observed a few times. This sample is part of a study of control samples from healthy donors and cancer patients. Data came from immunoSEQ multiplex PCR; TCRdb stores just in-frame clones and leaves some out. This table has 100,000 to 150,000 clones, roughly 90% appearing once. Germline V gene lookup returns CDR1 SNHLY and CDR2 FYNNEI. V lost 6 bases, J lost 1 base, and 15 bases lay in between. This CDR3 comprises 16 residues. This clonotype originated in a man aged 18 to 30 in good health. The sample comprised blood. The chain employs TRBV2 and TRBJ2-2; the D gene is possibly TRBD2 (5 bases). The CDR3 DNA reads as TGTGCCAGCAGGAGGCCAGAGCGGAGGAACACCGGGGAGCTGTTTTTT. Translating gives CASRRPERRNTGELFF. Based on the CDR3 plus reference TRBV2 and TRBJ2-2, the full variable domain is EPEVTQTPSHQVTQMGQEVILRCVPISNHLYFYWYRQILGQKVEFLVSFYNNEISEKSEIFDDQFSVERPDGSNFTLKIRSTKLEDSAMYFCASRRPERRNTGELFFGEGSRLTVL.